A selection of T cell receptor beta chains follows, all from one sample in a study of blood T cell repertoires in COVID-19. Generated by immunoSEQ multiplex PCR, the TCRdb table keeps only in-frame clones and is missing some. The table has over 100,000 clones, around 83% seen once. The sample consisted of PBMCs or T cells enriched from blood (not recorded which). The receptors shown here come from a woman in her 30s who had recovered from COVID-19. Both conserved end residues are part of each CDR3. D genes are given only for firm matches. Expanded clones get a size class; other rows say once, few or many, or leave the size out.

J gene: TRBJ2-7; D gene: -; clone size: once; V gene: TRBV7-3; CDR3 protein: CASSLDFSYEQYF; CDR3 DNA: TGTGCCAGCAGCTTGGACTTCTCCTACGAGCAGTACTTC
J gene: TRBJ1-2; D gene: -; clone size: -; V gene: TRBV5-1; CDR3 protein: CASSLNGDYGYTF; CDR3 DNA: TGCGCCAGCAGCTTGAACGGTGACTATGGCTACACCTTC
J gene: TRBJ2-7; D gene: -; clone size: once; V gene: TRBV7-8; CDR3 protein: CASSQGGDEQYF; CDR3 DNA: TGTGCCAGCAGCCAAGGGGGGGACGAGCAGTACTTC
J gene: TRBJ2-1; D gene: -; clone size: -; V gene: TRBV4-3; CDR3 protein: CASSQDLASNNEQFF; CDR3 DNA: TGCGCCAGCAGCCAAGATCTGGCTAGCAACAATGAGCAGTTCTTC
J gene: TRBJ2-7; D gene: -; clone size: -; V gene: TRBV5-4; CDR3 protein: CASSLGGGGHSYEQYF; CDR3 DNA: TGTGCCAGCAGCTTGGGGGGCGGGGGACACTCCTACGAGCAGTACTTC
J gene: TRBJ1-2; D gene: -; clone size: -; V gene: TRBV5-4; CDR3 protein: CASSPPIGVNYGYTF; CDR3 DNA: TGTGCCAGCAGCCCGCCGATAGGAGTTAACTATGGCTACACCTTC
J gene: TRBJ2-7; D gene: TRBD1; clone size: many; V gene: TRBV5-4; CDR3 protein: CASSLRTGGIHEQYF; CDR3 DNA: TGTGCCAGCAGCTTACGGACAGGGGGCATCCACGAGCAGTACTTC
J gene: TRBJ2-7; D gene: TRBD2; clone size: -; V gene: TRBV18; CDR3 protein: CASSGTSGSYEQYF; CDR3 DNA: TGTGCCAGCTCAGGGACTAGCGGGAGTTACGAGCAGTACTTC
J gene: TRBJ1-1; D gene: -; clone size: once; V gene: TRBV28; CDR3 protein: CASTPGGKLNTEAFF; CDR3 DNA: TGTGCCAGCACCCCCGGAGGCAAATTGAACACTGAAGCTTTCTTT
J gene: TRBJ2-5; D gene: -; clone size: -; V gene: TRBV19; CDR3 protein: CASSIGAGRETQYF; CDR3 DNA: TGTGCCAGTAGTATAGGGGCGGGACGGGAGACCCAGTACTTC
J gene: TRBJ2-3; D gene: TRBD1; clone size: -; V gene: TRBV5-1; CDR3 protein: CASSWGQSTDTQYF; CDR3 DNA: TGCGCCAGCAGCTGGGGACAGAGCACAGATACGCAGTATTTT
J gene: TRBJ1-4; D gene: TRBD1; clone size: -; V gene: TRBV5-1; CDR3 protein: CASSLGDRGNEKLFF; CDR3 DNA: TGCGCCAGCAGCTTGGGGGACAGGGGAAACGAAAAACTGTTTTTT
J gene: TRBJ2-2; D gene: TRBD2; clone size: few; V gene: TRBV27; CDR3 protein: CASSQLPGTSGIGIGELFF; CDR3 DNA: TGTGCCAGCAGTCAACTCCCCGGGACTAGCGGGATCGGGATCGGGGAGCTGTTTTTT
J gene: TRBJ2-7; D gene: -; clone size: -; V gene: TRBV4-3; CDR3 protein: CASSQARGSSYEQYF; CDR3 DNA: TGCGCCAGCAGCCAAGCAAGAGGCAGCTCCTACGAGCAGTACTTC
J gene: TRBJ1-2; D gene: -; clone size: -; V gene: TRBV28; CDR3 protein: CASSLWQGHREGYTF; CDR3 DNA: TGTGCCAGCAGTTTATGGCAGGGGCATCGGGAAGGCTACACCTTC
J gene: TRBJ1-5; D gene: TRBD1; clone size: -; V gene: TRBV27; CDR3 protein: CASSFFRDSPQHF; CDR3 DNA: TGTGCCAGCAGTTTTTTCCGGGACAGCCCCCAGCATTTT
J gene: TRBJ2-3; D gene: TRBD2; clone size: medium-sized; V gene: TRBV6-4; CDR3 protein: CASSLLSGSGGDTQYF; CDR3 DNA: TGTGCCAGCAGCTTACTTAGCGGGAGTGGTGGAGATACGCAGTATTTT
J gene: TRBJ2-3; D gene: TRBD2; clone size: -; V gene: TRBV10-3; CDR3 protein: CAISASGRLTDTQYF; CDR3 DNA: TGTGCCATCAGTGCTAGCGGGAGGCTTACAGATACGCAGTATTTT
J gene: TRBJ1-2; D gene: -; clone size: -; V gene: TRBV30; CDR3 protein: CAWKARTTSYGYTF; CDR3 DNA: TGTGCCTGGAAGGCGAGGACTACCTCTTATGGCTACACCTTC